Each of the 10 T cell receptor beta chains below was sequenced from the same sample in a study of control samples from healthy donors and cancer patients. Sequenced by immunoSEQ multiplex PCR; TCRdb stores in-frame clones only, minus some. The data contain roughly 100,000 clones, roughly 92% of them singletons. The sequencing input was blood. These receptors were taken from a human donor in good health. The donor label of this sample is uncertain.

The rearrangement links TRBV19 to TRBJ1-1; no clear D gene. CDR3 length: 13 amino acids. V was pared by 3 bases and J by 1 base, with 6 bases between. Germline lookup yields CDR1 LNHDA and CDR2 SQIVND (reference sequence). The CDR3 loop reads CASSIPPNTEAFF. The CDR3 bases are TGTGCCAGTAGTATCCCTCCGAACACTGAAGCTTTCTTT. Complete variable domain (other parts from reference TRBV19 and TRBJ1-1): DGGITQSPKYLFRKEGQNVTLSCEQNLNHDAMYWYRQDPGQGLRLIYYSQIVNDFQKGDIAEGYSVSREKKESFPLTVTSAQKNPTAFYLCASSIPPNTEAFFGQGTRLTVV.

This sequence joins TRBV6-6 and TRBJ1-3, with 7 bases matching TRBD1. The V segment lost 6 bases and the J segment 4 bases; nucleotides outside the gene matches: 9. Germline V gene lookup returns CDR1 MNHNY and CDR2 SVGAGI (reference sequence). This CDR3 is built from 15 residues. CDR3 in DNA: TGTGCCAGCAGCCCTAAGGGGGCAGGAGGAAACACCATATATTTT. Translating gives CASSPKGAGGNTIYF.

The CDR3 reads CASSQGTEQFF. Written as DNA, the CDR3 is TGTGCCAGCAGTCAAGGGACGGAGCAGTTCTTC. J is TRBJ2-1 and V is TRBV6-2 or TRBV6-3; the D call may be TRBD1 or TRBD2 (5 bases each). This CDR3 is 11 amino acids long. Germline V gene sequence: CDR1 MNHEY, CDR2 SVGEGT. Deletions cut 5 bases from V and 10 bases from J, with 9 bases between.

Regarding this clone: The identical CDR3 is also encoded by other nucleotide sequences in the sample. The V gene is TRBV9, the J gene TRBJ2-5; D is possibly TRBD2 (7 bases). With 2 bases removed from V and 2 bases from J, the gap between germline ends came to 10 bases. Germline CDR1 is SGDLS and CDR2 is YYNGEE. This CDR3 comprises 14 residues. CDR3 sequence reads: CASSVGGLQETQYF. The CDR3 DNA is TGTGCCAGCAGCGTGGGGGGGCTACAAGAGACCCAGTACTTC.

The chain recombines TRBV21-1 with TRBJ1-5. TRBV21-1 is marked as a pseudogene. This CDR3 contains 13 residues. CDR3 protein: CASSKVEKSAQHF. In nucleotides, the CDR3 is TGTGCCAGCAGCAAAGTTGAGAAATCAGCCCAGCATTTT.

This sequence joins TRBV5-1 and TRBJ2-2; TRBD1 matches 9 bases. The CDR3 is 14 amino acids. J gave up 4 bases and V 10 bases, and 8 bases lay outside the gene matches. Germline loops: CDR1 SGHRS, CDR2 YFSETQ. CDR3 loop: CAGRQGGITGELFF. CDR3 DNA: TGCGCCGGAAGACAGGGGGGTATCACCGGGGAGCTGTTTTTT.

This chain connects TRBV19 to TRBJ2-1; D ambiguous. From germline, CDR1 is LNHDA and CDR2 SQIVND (reference sequence). Trimming took 5 bases from V and 7 from J, leaving 21 bases between them. This CDR3 comprises 16 residues. CDR3 nucleotide sequence: TGTGCCAGTAGTCCCCCTTTTATCGGGTCTGGGAATGAGCAGTTCTTC. This codes for CASSPPFIGSGNEQFF.

This sequence joins TRBV30 and TRBJ1-6; 9 bases line up with TRBD1. This CDR3 comprises 15 residues. Trimming took 1 base from V and 7 from J; bases not matched to a gene: 5. From germline, CDR1 is GTSNPN and CDR2 SVGIG (reference sequence). CDR3 region: CAWSGGTGLNSPLHF. The CDR3 DNA sequence: TGTGCCTGGAGTGGGGGGACAGGGTTAAATTCACCCCTCCACTTT.

Here the CDR3 reads CASSFSETNTIYF. The DNA for the CDR3 is TGTGCCAGTAGTTTCTCAGAGACAAACACCATATATTTT. The V and J genes are TRBV19 and TRBJ1-3, with D unresolved. The CDR3 totals 13 residues. Trimming cost V 5 bases and J 6 bases, with 11 bases left between them. The V gene's germline CDR1 is LNHDA and CDR2 SQIVND (reference sequence).

The DNA of the CDR3 is TGTGCCAGCAGCTTTACGACCGGCGGGGCCACTGAAGCTTTCTTT. Translated, it gives CASSFTTGGATEAFF. The chain carries TRBV7-8 and TRBJ1-1; TRBD1 might be the D (5 bases). This CDR3 contains 15 residues. V lost 3 bases and J 4 bases, leaving 15 bases between the germline ends. Per germline, CDR1 SGHVS and CDR2 FQNEAQ.